Included here is one T cell receptor beta chain sequence, with context. Its matching antigen is unknown. V was clipped by 4 bases and J by 1 base, with 4 bases between them. This CDR3 is 12 amino acids long. CDR1 is SGHTA and CDR2 is FQGNSA in the germline V gene. This sample is drawn from a study of cytomegalovirus exposure and HLA in healthy donors. Study results and caveats: Among TCR sequences, most were rare, though some public TCRs appeared in many donors. According to the study, 160 or so TCR beta chains were cytomegalovirus-associated. It was reported that the classifier diagnosed cytomegalovirus status with high specificity and sensitivity in both the original and validation cohorts.

The protocol was immunoSEQ multiplex PCR, while the TCRdb copy is restricted to in-frame clones and leaves out a portion. Among 260,000 or so clones listed, roughly 87% were seen once. The donors were members of the validation cohort comprising about 130 subjects, separate from the roughly 700-subject first cohort. The V call is TRBV7-2, the J call TRBJ2-5; D gene ambiguous. Sequenced input: PBMCs. The clonotype was recovered from a woman aged 25-40 years in good health and CMV-seronegative. The CDR3 sequence: CASSSPQETQYF. The DNA of the CDR3 is TGTGCCAGCAGCTCCCCCCAAGAGACCCAGTACTTC.